The 2 T cell receptor beta chains below all came from one sample that was sequenced in a study of identical twins (dated by TCRdb to 2016 to 2018). Library construction relied on 5' RACE. This sample was sequenced with an Illumina HiSeq 2000. TCRdb reanalyzed the raw reads on its own, using fastp at Q25 for trimming and MiXCR for clone calling, and kept in-frame beta chains. When rows share a CDR3 protein, they turn into one entry using the most common DNA and genes. The sample profile shows fewer than 900,000 distinct CDR3 sequences; approximately 18% of them were found once. The ten most abundant clones make up about 12% of the sample. These same data were also listed under a study on T cells expressing NK-cell markers.

Sample: PBMCs. Receptors originate from a woman aged 18-30 years in good health.

The chain couples TRBV7-9 to TRBJ2-1, with TRBD1 matching 9 bases. This CDR3 spans 15 amino acids. V shed 3 bases, J shed 6 bases, and the junction held 6 bases outside the gene matches. In germline, CDR1 is SEHNR, CDR2 FQNEAQ (reference sequence). The CDR3 loop reads CASSFTRTGANEQFF. For the CDR3, the DNA is TGTGCCAGCAGCTTTACCCGGACAGGGGCCAATGAGCAGTTCTTC.

This chain connects TRBV9 to TRBJ2-2; unclear D gene. Deletions cut 5 bases from V and 0 bases from J, with 8 bases between. The CDR3 is 14 amino acids. CDR1 SGDLS and CDR2 YYNGEE come from the germline V gene. The DNA for the CDR3 is TGTGCCAGCAGGGCATCTCCGAACACCGGGGAGCTGTTTTTT. Protein: CASRASPNTGELFF.